Below are 18 T cell receptor beta chains sequenced from a single sample in a study of CD8+CD57+ T cells in acquired aplastic anemia. Patients picked for sequencing had shown CD8+CD57+ cell expansion detected by flow cytometry. Genomic DNA provided the template from which TCR beta VDJ and CDR3 profiles were obtained. TCRdb reanalysed the reads using MiXCR and keeps one entry per CDR3 protein. The sample consists of about half a million distinct CDR3 sequences, more than 25% of them appearing once. Sequenced: sorted CD4+, CD8+, or CD8+CD57+ T cells (not recorded which) from PBMCs. The receptor set was obtained from a human donor with aplastic anemia.

This clonotype was seen ten or more times. The CDR3 here is CASSLLDRGGDGYTF. Here the CDR3 DNA reads TGCGCCAGCAGCTTGCTAGACAGGGGTGGCGATGGCTACACCTTC. The chain carries TRBV5-1 and TRBJ1-2; 8 bases line up with TRBD1. From germline, CDR1 is SGHRS and CDR2 YFSETQ. The ends lost 1 base at V and 6 bases at J; junction bases unmatched: 8. The CDR3 contains 15 residues.

This clonotype appeared a few times. One end of the junction does not line up with germline, which may come from a read error. The chain couples TRBV10-3 to TRBJ1-5; perhaps TRBD1 as D (5 bases). The CDR3 is 16 residues long. Germline loops: CDR1 ENHRY, CDR2 SYGVKD. The CDR3, as DNA: TGTGCCAGCAGTTACTCTGGAGGGGCCGACAATCAGCCCCAGCATTTT. Amino acids: CASSYSGGADNQPQHF.

The V and J genes are TRBV20-1 and TRBJ2-2, with no clear D. Trimming took off 3 bases at V and 2 bases at J, with 10 bases between the two ends. CDR3 length: 14 residues. The germline CDR1 and CDR2 sequences are DFQATT and SNEGSKA (reference sequence). The CDR3 reads CSASEGPNTGELFF. CDR3 DNA: TGCAGTGCTAGTGAAGGGCCTAACACCGGGGAGCTGTTTTTT.

V gene TRBV15 combines with J gene TRBJ2-7; possibly TRBD2 for D (5 bases). The length of the CDR3 is 15 residues. Trimming took off 0 bases at V and 3 bases at J, with 12 bases between the two ends. Germline V gene sequence: CDR1 LNHNV, CDR2 YYDKDF (reference sequence). The CDR3 spells CATSRDKDSFYEQYF. DNA for the CDR3: TGTGCCACCAGCAGAGACAAGGACTCGTTCTACGAGCAGTACTTC.

V is TRBV5-6 and J is TRBJ2-6; 9 bases are a match to TRBD1. Looked up from germline, CDR1 is SGHDT and CDR2 is YYEEEE. This CDR3 spans 17 amino acids. V gave up 4 bases and J gave up 2 bases; unmatched junction bases: 7. The CDR3, as DNA: TGTGCCAGCAGCGTACGGGACAGGGTGGCTGGGGCCAACGTCCTGACTTTC. This codes for CASSVRDRVAGANVLTF. Full variable domain (rest looked up from reference TRBV5-6 and TRBJ2-6): DAGVTQSPTHLIKTRGQQVTLRCSPKSGHDTVSWYQQALGQGPQFIFQYYEEEERQRGNFPDRFSGHQFPNYSSELNVNALLLGDSALYLCASSVRDRVAGANVLTFGAGSRLTVL.

The rearrangement links TRBV5-1 to TRBJ2-5; TRBD2 matches at 7 bases. V shed 0 bases, J shed 0 bases, and the junction held 5 bases outside the gene matches. The CDR3 has 16 amino acids. Germline assignment: CDR1 SGHRS and CDR2 YFSETQ. DNA of the CDR3: TGCGCCAGCAGCTTGGGCGGGGGAGTCAACCAAGAGACCCAGTACTTC. Translating gives CASSLGGGVNQETQYF.

This clonotype has a handful of counts. This rearrangement joins TRBV29-1 to TRBJ1-5; no definite D call. The V end lost 4 bases, the J end lost 3 bases, and 10 bases lay between the germline ends. CDR3 size: 13 residues. Germline V lookup: CDR1 SQVTM, CDR2 ANQGSEA. CDR3 sequence (DNA): TGCAGCGTTGCATTGGGGTACAATCAGCCCCAGCATTTT. As protein: CSVALGYNQPQHF.

This sequence joins TRBV7-9 and TRBJ2-7; TRBD1 aligns across 8 bases. Germline lookup yields CDR1 SEHNR and CDR2 FQNEAQ (reference sequence). V lost 5 bases to trimming and J lost 7 bases; unmatched junction nucleotides: 4. This CDR3 region has 12 residues. CDR3 sequence: CASSRGQGEQYF. The CDR3 nucleotides are TGTGCCAGCAGCCGAGGACAGGGAGAGCAGTACTTC. Combining the CDR3 with reference TRBV7-9 and TRBJ2-7 gives the whole variable domain DTGVSQNPRHKITKRGQNVTFRCDPISEHNRLYWYRQTLGQGPEFLTYFQNEAQLEKSRLLSDRFSAERPKGSFSTLEIQRTEQGDSAMYLCASSRGQGEQYFGPGTRLTVT.

This clonotype was observed at least ten times. The genes are TRBV29-1 and TRBJ2-6, with a weak D call TRBD2 (7 bases). This CDR3 has 15 amino acids. The germline gives CDR1 SQVTM, CDR2 ANQGSEA. V dropped 4 bases and J dropped 0 bases, with 10 bases sitting between them. This CDR3 reads CSVVGGVSGANVLTF. CDR3 nucleotides: TGCAGCGTTGTAGGGGGGGTCTCTGGGGCCAACGTCCTGACTTTC.

Concerning this clonotype itself: A much larger clone differs by one base, so this may be a read error. This chain uses TRBV7-6 with TRBJ1-5; possible D gene TRBD1, 5 bases. This CDR3 spans 16 amino acids. Trimming stripped 5 bases from V and 0 bases from J, with 14 bases between. Germline lookup yields CDR1 SGHVS and CDR2 FNYEAQ. CDR3 in DNA: TGTGCCAGCAGCATAGGATCGGGGGATAGCAATCAGCCCCAGCATTTT. Translated, it gives CASSIGSGDSNQPQHF.

In this sample, this clonotype turned up many times. The chain is built from TRBV7-3 and TRBJ2-7, with D possibly matching TRBD2 (6 bases). Germline assignment: CDR1 SGHTA and CDR2 FQGTGA. Trimming left V 4 bases short and J 4 bases short, with 11 bases between. The CDR3 has 13 residues. DNA for the CDR3: TGTGCCAGCAGCTCCCTTAGCGGATACGAGCAGTACTTC. Protein product: CASSSLSGYEQYF.

This clonotype was seen more than once but under ten times. The junction and the germline gene differ at one end; a read error may be behind it. The gene calls are TRBV7-7 and TRBJ2-5; D is perhaps TRBD1 (6 bases). Germline V CDR1 and CDR2: SSHAT, FNYEAQ (reference sequence). The CDR3 contains 15 residues. DNA for the CDR3: TGTGCTAGCAGCTTAGGTGGACAGACCCAAGAGACCCAGTACTTC. Translating gives CASSLGGQTQETQYF.

Remarks on this clonotype: Without the conserved terminal phenylalanine or tryptophan, this CDR3 likely stems from a read error. The rearrangement links TRBV11-1 to TRBJ2-7, with TRBD2 as a possible D gene (7 bases). Germline assignment: CDR1 SGHAT and CDR2 FQDESV (reference sequence). The CDR3 consists of 16 residues. With 5 bases removed from V and 1 base from J, the gap between germline ends came to 18 bases. The CDR3 protein is CASSPSKGGGSYEQYL. CDR3 nucleotides: TGTGCCAGCAGCCCATCCAAAGGGGGAGGGTCCTACGAGCAGTACCTC.

Regarding this clonotype: A read error may be the cause here, since a much bigger clone is one base away. The chain uses TRBV20-1 and TRBJ1-2; D is unclear. The germline CDR1 and CDR2 sequences are DFQATT and SNEGSKA (reference sequence). The CDR3 has 14 amino acids. Trimming pared 6 bases from V and 0 bases from J, leaving 14 bases between. The DNA for the CDR3 is TGCAGTGCCGACGGGAGCAGAGCTAACTATGGCTACACCTTC. This encodes CSADGSRANYGYTF.

This clonotype was counted at least ten times. The rearrangement uses TRBV20-1 and TRBJ2-6, with D hard to call. Germline V gene sequence: CDR1 DFQATT, CDR2 SNEGSKA (reference sequence). The CDR3 spans 12 residues. Trimming shortened V by 3 bases and J by 4 bases, and 4 bases separated the two germline ends. The CDR3 protein is CSASRGANVLTF. The CDR3 DNA reads TGCAGTGCTAGTCGGGGGGCCAACGTCCTGACTTTC.

DNA for the CDR3: TGCAGTGCTACTCGACTAGCGGGAGTCTGTGAGCAGTACTTC. Its protein is CSATRLAGVCEQYF. The J gene is TRBJ2-7, the V gene TRBV20-1, with 12 bases lining up with TRBD2. With 4 bases clipped from V and 7 bases from J, the junction kept 8 bases outside the gene matches. The CDR3 runs 14 residues. Germline CDR1 reads DFQATT; CDR2 reads SNEGSKA (reference sequence).

Notes on this clonotype: One end of the junction is discordant with germline, which a read error may explain. The V gene is TRBV7-2, the J gene TRBJ1-1; TRBD1 might be the D (5 bases). CDR1 and CDR2 from the germline V gene are SGHTA and FQGNSA. The CDR3 is made up of 14 amino acids. CDR3 in DNA: TGTGCCAGCAGCTTAGAGGGACGGAACACTGAAGCTCTCTTT. Amino acids: CASSLEGRNTEALF.

This clonotype was observed a few times. A read error may be the cause here, since a much bigger clone is one base away. The rearrangement uses TRBV24-1 and TRBJ2-2, with 8 bases matching TRBD1. The CDR3 is made up of 15 amino acids. The ends lost 5 bases at V and 9 bases at J; junction bases unmatched: 10. CDR1 is KGHDR and CDR2 is SFDVKD in the germline V gene. The CDR3 protein is CATSVTGQGSRELFF. The CDR3, as DNA: TGTGCCACCAGTGTGACAGGACAGGGATCCCGGGAGCTGTTTTTT.